These 13 T cell receptor beta chains share one sample of origin, sequenced in a study of control samples from healthy donors and cancer patients. TCRdb's table, derived via immunoSEQ multiplex PCR, lists solely in-frame clones and lacks some. The sample consists of 100,000 to 150,000 clones, over 85% of them appearing once. The sample comprised blood. These receptor sequences come from a man younger than 40 in good health.

This clone was seen once. The chain uses TRBV18 and TRBJ2-2, with 9 bases lining up with TRBD1. In germline, CDR1 is KGHSH, CDR2 LQKENI. The CDR3 is 17 amino acids. Trimming removed 2 bases from V and 4 bases from J; junction bases left unmatched: 8. This CDR3 reads CASSPLSTGGSTGELFF. As DNA, the CDR3 is TGTGCCAGCTCACCATTGAGTACAGGGGGCAGCACCGGGGAGCTGTTTTTT.

The chain joins TRBV20-1 to TRBJ1-1; D remains unclear. Trimming cost V 6 bases and J 1 base, with 6 bases left between them. Per the germline V gene, CDR1 is DFQATT and CDR2 is SNEGSKA (reference sequence). This CDR3 is built from 11 residues. In nucleotides, the CDR3 is TGCAGTGCAATAGAGAACACTGAAGCTTTCTTT. Translating it yields CSAIENTEAFF.

This rearrangement joins TRBV6-2 or TRBV6-3 to TRBJ1-5, with 7 bases identical to TRBD1. V was clipped by 0 bases and J by 4 bases; unmatched bases: 3. Per germline, CDR1 MNHEY and CDR2 SVGEGT. The length of the CDR3 is 15 residues. For the CDR3, the DNA is TGTGCCAGCAGTTACTCAGGGACAGTGAATCAGCCCCAGCATTTT. This codes for CASSYSGTVNQPQHF.

This clone appeared a single time. The chain couples TRBV5-5 to TRBJ2-7; TRBD2 is a possible D gene (6 bases). CDR3 length equals 18 residues. V dropped 0 bases and J dropped 1 base, with 20 bases sitting between them. Germline lookup yields CDR1 SGHKS and CDR2 YYEKEE (reference sequence). CDR3 amino acids: CASSLEILVGLTSYEQYF. CDR3 DNA: TGTGCCAGCAGCTTGGAAATTTTGGTGGGACTTACGTCCTACGAGCAGTACTTC.

The rearrangement uses TRBV29-1 and TRBJ2-1; the D is unclear. Germline V gene sequence: CDR1 SQVTM, CDR2 ANQGSEA. CDR3 length: 16 amino acids. Trimming stripped 1 base from V and 0 bases from J, with 13 bases between. The CDR3 region is CSVEALDLSSYNEQFF. In nucleotides, the CDR3 is TGCAGCGTTGAAGCACTTGACTTGAGCTCCTACAATGAGCAGTTCTTC.

The CDR3 coding sequence is TGTGCCAGCAGCTTGGGGGACAGGGGAAATCAGCCCCAGCATTTT. Protein product: CASSLGDRGNQPQHF. The rearrangement links TRBV7-9 to TRBJ1-5, with TRBD1 identical over 10 bases. From germline, CDR1 is SEHNR and CDR2 FQNEAQ (reference sequence). The CDR3 loop spans 15 amino acids. The J segment lost 4 bases and the V segment lost 3 bases, leaving 3 bases of the junction unmatched.

The chain has TRBV27 and TRBJ2-2; TRBD2 is a possible D gene (5 bases). The V end was cut by 4 bases, the J end by 6 bases, with 15 bases between. Germline-derived CDR1 and CDR2 are MNHEY and SMNVEV (reference sequence). This CDR3 contains 15 residues. The CDR3 DNA sequence: TGTGCCAGCAGTTCCTTGTGGGTAGCGCCCGGGGAGCTGTTTTTT. Amino acid sequence: CASSSLWVAPGELFF.

The chain has TRBV4-3 and TRBJ1-5; 7 positions agree with TRBD1. CDR1 LGHNA and CDR2 YSLEER come from the germline V gene. The ends lost 1 base at V and 7 bases at J; junction bases unmatched: 4. The CDR3 runs to 14 residues. As DNA, the CDR3 is TGCGCCAGCAGCCAAGCCCCCAGGGGGCAGCCCCAGCATTTT. Translated: CASSQAPRGQPQHF.

This chain uses TRBV7-2 with TRBJ1-1; D is uncertain. V lost 5 bases, J lost 2 bases, and 12 bases lay in between. Germline V lookup: CDR1 SGHTA, CDR2 FQGNSA. CDR3 length equals 14 residues. CDR3 nucleotides: TGTGCCAGCAGCCGTTTTTCGGGCAACACTGAAGCTTTCTTT. This gives the protein CASSRFSGNTEAFF.

The chain employs TRBV5-1 and TRBJ2-7; D uncertain. The length of the CDR3 is 14 residues. Trimming cost V 1 base and J 2 bases, with 10 bases left between them. Germline CDR1 reads SGHRS; CDR2 reads YFSETQ. As DNA, the CDR3 is TGCGCCAGCAGCTTGAATACAGCCACCTACGAGCAGTACTTC. Protein: CASSLNTATYEQYF.

The chain couples TRBV19 to TRBJ1-1; a weak D match, TRBD1 (5 bases). From germline, CDR1 is LNHDA and CDR2 SQIVND (reference sequence). The CDR3 runs 15 residues. V lost 2 bases to trimming and J lost 4 bases, with 14 bases between them. As DNA, the CDR3 is TGTGCCAGTAGTATATCTGGGGGATTGAGCACTGAAGCTTTCTTT. It translates to CASSISGGLSTEAFF.

The chain combines TRBV7-9 with TRBJ1-2, with D perhaps matching TRBD1 (5 bases). With 4 bases removed from V and 2 bases from J, the gap between germline ends came to 14 bases. The CDR3 has 15 residues. Germline-derived CDR1 and CDR2 are SEHNR and FQNEAQ (reference sequence). The CDR3 sequence: CASSSEGLTNYGYTF. The CDR3 DNA reads as TGTGCCAGCAGCTCAGAGGGGTTAACCAACTATGGCTACACCTTC.

The chain joins TRBV5-5 to TRBJ2-3, with D perhaps being TRBD1 or TRBD2 (5 bases each). The V gene's germline CDR1 is SGHKS and CDR2 YYEKEE (reference sequence). This CDR3 is built from 18 residues. With 0 bases removed from V and 2 bases from J, the gap between germline ends came to 19 bases. The CDR3 region is CASSLVGLGVVSTDTQYF. CDR3 nucleotides: TGTGCCAGCAGCTTGGTGGGGCTGGGGGTTGTGTCCACAGATACGCAGTATTTT.